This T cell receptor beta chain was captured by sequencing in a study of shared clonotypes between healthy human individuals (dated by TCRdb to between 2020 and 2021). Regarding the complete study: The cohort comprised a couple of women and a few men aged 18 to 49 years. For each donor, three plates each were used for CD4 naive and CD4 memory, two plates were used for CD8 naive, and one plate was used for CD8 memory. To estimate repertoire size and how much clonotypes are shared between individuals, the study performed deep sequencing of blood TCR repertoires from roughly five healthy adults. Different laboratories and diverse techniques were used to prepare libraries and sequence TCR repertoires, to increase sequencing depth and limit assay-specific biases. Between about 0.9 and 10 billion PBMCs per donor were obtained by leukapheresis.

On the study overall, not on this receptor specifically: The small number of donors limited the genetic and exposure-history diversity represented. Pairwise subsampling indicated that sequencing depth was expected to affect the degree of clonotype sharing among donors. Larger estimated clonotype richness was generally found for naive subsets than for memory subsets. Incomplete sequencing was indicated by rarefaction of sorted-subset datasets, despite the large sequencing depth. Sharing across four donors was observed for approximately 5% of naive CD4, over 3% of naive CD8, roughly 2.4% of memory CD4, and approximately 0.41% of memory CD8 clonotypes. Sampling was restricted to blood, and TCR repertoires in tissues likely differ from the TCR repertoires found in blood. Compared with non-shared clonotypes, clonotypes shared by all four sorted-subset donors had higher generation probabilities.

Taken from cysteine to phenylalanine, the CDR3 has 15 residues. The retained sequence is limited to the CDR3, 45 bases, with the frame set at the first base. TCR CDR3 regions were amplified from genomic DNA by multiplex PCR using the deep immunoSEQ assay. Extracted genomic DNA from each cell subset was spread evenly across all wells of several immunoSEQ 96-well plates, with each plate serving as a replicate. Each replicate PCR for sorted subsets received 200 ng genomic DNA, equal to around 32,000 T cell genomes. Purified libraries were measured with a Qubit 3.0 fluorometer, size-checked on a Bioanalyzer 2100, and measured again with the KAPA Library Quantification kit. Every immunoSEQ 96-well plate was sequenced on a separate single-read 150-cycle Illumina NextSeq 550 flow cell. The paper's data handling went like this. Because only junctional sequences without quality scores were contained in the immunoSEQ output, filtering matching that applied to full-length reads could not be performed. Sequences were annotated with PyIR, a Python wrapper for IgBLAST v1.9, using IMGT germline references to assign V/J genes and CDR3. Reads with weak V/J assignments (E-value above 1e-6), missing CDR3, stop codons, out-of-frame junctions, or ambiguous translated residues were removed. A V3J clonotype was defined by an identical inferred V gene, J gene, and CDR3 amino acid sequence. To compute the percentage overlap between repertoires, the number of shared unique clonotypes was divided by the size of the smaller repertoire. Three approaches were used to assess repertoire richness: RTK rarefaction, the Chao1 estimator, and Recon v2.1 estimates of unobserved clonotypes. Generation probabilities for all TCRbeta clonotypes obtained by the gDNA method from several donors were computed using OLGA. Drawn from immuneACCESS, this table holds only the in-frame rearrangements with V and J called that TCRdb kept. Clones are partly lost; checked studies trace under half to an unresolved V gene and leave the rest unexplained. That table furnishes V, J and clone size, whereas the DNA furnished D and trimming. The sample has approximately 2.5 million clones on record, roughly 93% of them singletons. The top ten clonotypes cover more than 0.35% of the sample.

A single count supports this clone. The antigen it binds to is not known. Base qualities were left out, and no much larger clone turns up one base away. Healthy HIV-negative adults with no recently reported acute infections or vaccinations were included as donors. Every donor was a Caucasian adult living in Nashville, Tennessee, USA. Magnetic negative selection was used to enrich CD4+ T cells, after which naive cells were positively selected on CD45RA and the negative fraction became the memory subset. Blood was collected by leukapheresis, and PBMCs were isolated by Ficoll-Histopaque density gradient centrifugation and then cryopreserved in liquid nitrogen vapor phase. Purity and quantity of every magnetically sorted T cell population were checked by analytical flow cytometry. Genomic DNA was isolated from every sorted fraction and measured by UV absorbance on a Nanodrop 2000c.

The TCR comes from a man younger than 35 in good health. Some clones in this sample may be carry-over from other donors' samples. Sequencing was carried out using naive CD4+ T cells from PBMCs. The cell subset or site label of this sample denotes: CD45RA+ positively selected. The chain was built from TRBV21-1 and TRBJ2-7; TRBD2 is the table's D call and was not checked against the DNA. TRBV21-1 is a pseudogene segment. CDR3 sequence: CASSTGTSGSGEQYF. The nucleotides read TGTGCCAGCAGCACGGGGACTAGCGGGAGTGGTGAGCAGTACTTC.